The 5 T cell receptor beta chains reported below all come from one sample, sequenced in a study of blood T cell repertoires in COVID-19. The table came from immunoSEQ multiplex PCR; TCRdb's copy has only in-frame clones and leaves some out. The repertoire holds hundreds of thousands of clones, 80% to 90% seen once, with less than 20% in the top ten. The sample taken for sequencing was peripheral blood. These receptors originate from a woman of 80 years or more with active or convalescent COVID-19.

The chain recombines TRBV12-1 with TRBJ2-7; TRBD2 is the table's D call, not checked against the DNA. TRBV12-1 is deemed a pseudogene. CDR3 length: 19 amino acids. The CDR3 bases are TGTGCCAGCAGCTTTGGGGTCCCCGGAGAGGGCATCAGCTCCTACGAGCAGTACTTC. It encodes CASSFGVPGEGISSYEQYF.

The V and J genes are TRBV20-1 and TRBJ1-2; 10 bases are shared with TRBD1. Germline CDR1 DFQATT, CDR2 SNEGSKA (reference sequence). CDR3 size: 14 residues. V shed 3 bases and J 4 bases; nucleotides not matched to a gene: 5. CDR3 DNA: TGCAGTGCTAGTCCGGGACAGGGGAGCTATGGCTACACCTTC. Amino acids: CSASPGQGSYGYTF.

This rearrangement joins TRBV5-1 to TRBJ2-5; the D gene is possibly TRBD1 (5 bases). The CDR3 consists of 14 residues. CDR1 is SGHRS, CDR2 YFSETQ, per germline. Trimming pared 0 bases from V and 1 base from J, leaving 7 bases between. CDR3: CASSLGQPQETQYF. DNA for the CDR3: TGCGCCAGCAGCTTGGGACAGCCCCAAGAGACCCAGTACTTC. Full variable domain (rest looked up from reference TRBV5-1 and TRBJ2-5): KAGVTQTPRYLIKTRGQQVTLSCSPISGHRSVSWYQQTPGQGLQFLFEYFSETQRNKGNFPGRFSGRQFSNSRSEMNVSTLELGDSALYLCASSLGQPQETQYFGPGTRLLVL.

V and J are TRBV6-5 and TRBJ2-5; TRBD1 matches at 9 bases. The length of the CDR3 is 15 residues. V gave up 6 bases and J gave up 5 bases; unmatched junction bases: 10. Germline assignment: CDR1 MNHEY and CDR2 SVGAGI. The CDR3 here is CASRRGQGLAETQYF. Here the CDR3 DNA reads TGTGCCAGCAGAAGGGGACAGGGTCTGGCGGAGACCCAGTACTTC.

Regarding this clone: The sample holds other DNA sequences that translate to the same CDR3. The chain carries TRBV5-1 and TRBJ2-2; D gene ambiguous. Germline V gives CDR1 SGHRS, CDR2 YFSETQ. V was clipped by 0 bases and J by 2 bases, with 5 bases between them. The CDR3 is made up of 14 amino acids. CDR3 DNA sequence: TGCGCCAGCAGCTTGGCGGTTAACACCGGGGAGCTGTTTTTT. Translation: CASSLAVNTGELFF. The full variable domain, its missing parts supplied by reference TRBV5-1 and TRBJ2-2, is KAGVTQTPRYLIKTRGQQVTLSCSPISGHRSVSWYQQTPGQGLQFLFEYFSETQRNKGNFPGRFSGRQFSNSRSEMNVSTLELGDSALYLCASSLAVNTGELFFGEGSRLTVL.